These T cell receptor beta chains were read from a single sample in a study of T cell repertoires in cytomegalovirus infection. TCRdb itself ran the reads through MiXCR, one entry per CDR3 protein. In the table there are roughly 200,000 distinct CDR3 sequences, nearly 9.5% of which are singletons. The sequencing input was PBMCs. These receptors were obtained from a human donor in good health (CMV status not recorded). Some clones in this sample may be carry-over from other donors' samples. Each CDR3 is given with its conserved first and last residue. A D gene is named only where the DNA matches it firmly. Rows give clone size only sometimes, using once, few, many, or a class for an expanded clone.

cdr3_nt cdr3_aa clone_size j_call d_call v_call
TGTGCCAGCAGTTTAGCGGCAGGGGGTGTCAATGAGCAGTTCTTC CASSLAAGGVNEQFF many TRBJ2-1 TRBD1 TRBV27
TGCAGTGCAACCAGGGGTGGCAATCAGCCCCAGCATTTT CSATRGGNQPQHF NA TRBJ1-5 NA TRBV20-1
TGTGCCAGCAGCTGGGCGCAGCACATGAACACTGAAGCTTTCTTT CASSWAQHMNTEAFF NA TRBJ1-1 NA TRBV5-3
TGTGCCTGGGGGAGGATGCAGGGGAACACTGAAGCTTTCTTT CAWGRMQGNTEAFF few TRBJ1-1 NA TRBV30
TGTGCCAGCGGACCGACGGCGAGCTCTGGAAACACCATATATTTT CASGPTASSGNTIYF many TRBJ1-3 NA TRBV12-3/TRBV12-4
TGTGCCAGCAGCCACCCGGACAGCCTCGGAAACACCATATATTTT CASSHPDSLGNTIYF NA TRBJ1-3 NA TRBV4-2
TGTGCCAGCAGCTTCCGACAGGGGGGCACTAATGAAAAACTGTTTTTT CASSFRQGGTNEKLFF many TRBJ1-4 TRBD1 TRBV7-2
TGTGCCAGCTCACCACCTTCTCAGGGGTCGAACACTGAAGCTTTCTTT CASSPPSQGSNTEAFF NA TRBJ1-1 NA TRBV18
TGTGCCAGCAGCTTAGTCGGGGCCTCGGTGAACACTGAAGCTTTCTTT CASSLVGASVNTEAFF many TRBJ1-1 NA TRBV7-9
TGTGCCAGCAGTCCCAGGACTAGCAGGACCGGGGAGCTGTTTTTT CASSPRTSRTGELFF many TRBJ2-2 TRBD2 TRBV12-3/TRBV12-4
TGTGCCAGCAGCCCACCCGGGACAGCGGATCAGCCCCAGCATTTT CASSPPGTADQPQHF NA TRBJ1-5 TRBD1 TRBV7-6
TGCAGTGCTATTAGTAGTTTCACAGATACGCAGTATTTT CSAISSFTDTQYF few TRBJ2-3 NA TRBV20-1
TGTGCCAGTCTAGCGGGAGGGTTCACAGATACGCAGTATTTT CASLAGGFTDTQYF few TRBJ2-3 TRBD2 TRBV2
TGCAGTGCCAAGAACCCCGAAAAACTGTTTTTT CSAKNPEKLFF NA TRBJ1-4 NA TRBV20-1
TGCAGTGCTAGATTGGGGATGGAAGAGACCCAGTACTTC CSARLGMEETQYF many TRBJ2-5 NA TRBV20-1
TGTGCCACCAGCAGAGACGGGAACTGCTACACCTTC CATSRDGNCYTF NA TRBJ1-2 NA TRBV15
TGTGCCAGCAGCTTGGGGACAGACGCCCGATGGGAGCAGTACTTC CASSLGTDARWEQYF many TRBJ2-7 TRBD1 TRBV7-2
TGCAGTGCAGGGGGGGCTTTGAGCTCCTACAATGAGCAGTTCTTC CSAGGALSSYNEQFF many TRBJ2-1 NA TRBV20-1
TGTGCCAGCAGCCCCCACGGCCCAGACTCTGGAAACACCATATATTTT CASSPHGPDSGNTIYF many TRBJ1-3 NA TRBV7-2
TGTGCCAGCAGCCCCGCTGGGCCCCAAGAGACCCAGTACTTC CASSPAGPQETQYF many TRBJ2-5 NA TRBV7-2
TGTGCCAGCAGCTCACAACCACAGGGCGGGGAGCTGTTTTTT CASSSQPQGGELFF few TRBJ2-2 NA TRBV7-7
TGTGCCAGTAATAGCGGGAGGGCCGGGGAAGAGACCCAGTACTTC CASNSGRAGEETQYF NA TRBJ2-5 TRBD2 TRBV19
TGTGCCAGCAGTGAGGGACAGATGAACACTGAAGCTTTCTTT CASSEGQMNTEAFF many TRBJ1-1 TRBD1 TRBV11-2
TGTGCCAGCAGCCGCGGACTAGCGGGGGGCCAAGCCTACGAGCAGTACTTC CASSRGLAGGQAYEQYF NA TRBJ2-7 TRBD2 TRBV14
TGTGCCAGCAGCCAAGATCGTGTGGTTCAGCCCCAGCATTTT CASSQDRVVQPQHF NA TRBJ1-5 NA TRBV3-1
TGTGCCAGCATTTCCTACCCGAACACCGGGGAGCTGTTTTTT CASISYPNTGELFF many TRBJ2-2 NA TRBV6-2/TRBV6-3
TGTGCCAGCAGCTTTCAGGGTGGAGGCTACACCTTC CASSFQGGGYTF many TRBJ1-2 NA TRBV7-2
TGTGCCAGCAGCTTAAGTGGGGGTACGGGTCAAACGTGGTATTTT CASSLSGGTGQTWYF many TRBJ2-3 NA TRBV7-2
TGTGCCAGCAGTTACTCGAGACCCGGGACCACCGAACTCACAGATACGCAGTATTTT CASSYSRPGTTELTDTQYF NA TRBJ2-3 NA TRBV6-2/TRBV6-3
TGCAGCGTCGCCGACAGGTTCTCCGGGGCCAACGTCCTGACTTTC CSVADRFSGANVLTF many TRBJ2-6 NA TRBV29-1